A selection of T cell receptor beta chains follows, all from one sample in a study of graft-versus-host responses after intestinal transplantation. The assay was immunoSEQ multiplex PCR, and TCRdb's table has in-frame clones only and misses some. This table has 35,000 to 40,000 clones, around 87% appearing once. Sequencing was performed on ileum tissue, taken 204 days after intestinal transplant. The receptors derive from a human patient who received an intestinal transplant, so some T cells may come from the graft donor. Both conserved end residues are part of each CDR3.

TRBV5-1	CASSLDGGGYEQYF
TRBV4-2	CASSQTTVLAGAYEQYF
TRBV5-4	CASSLRKQGGYEQYF
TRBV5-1	CASSLYGSRETQYF
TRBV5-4	CASSPRGGATEAFF
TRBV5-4	CASSPDSFPDTQYF
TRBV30	CAWSVRGLRGYTF
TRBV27	CASSSGQGARGKLFF
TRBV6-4	CARLGRTEAFF
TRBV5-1	CASSLWGSEGTPRRVNEQYF
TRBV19	CASSMGRTTEAFF
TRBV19	CASSIFWAGTGELFF
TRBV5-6	CASISMAGGSSYEQYF
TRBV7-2	CASSSISHARTYTF
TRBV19	CASSMRAGEYTGELFF
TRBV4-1	CASSQDLRGGGYYGYTF
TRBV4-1	CASSQERGWIYEQYF
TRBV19	CASSRTAYNEQFF
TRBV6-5	CASRVSTSGIYEQYF
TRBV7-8	CASSLGVRAGETQYF
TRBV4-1	CASSQEGTRNPYEQYF
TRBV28	CASSTQETQYF
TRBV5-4	CASSLISGEAGVTQYF
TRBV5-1	CASGAGYQETQYF
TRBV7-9	CASSLTLAGGPYEQYF
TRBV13	CASSLAGGPIDEQYF
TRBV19	CASSIGGDRTGELFF
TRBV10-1	CASRTRDTNTGELFF
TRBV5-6	CASSLGTGQANEQFF
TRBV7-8	CASSFLLAGEETQYF
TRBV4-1	CASSGAGLGNEQFF
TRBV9	CASSLRQGLTDTQYF
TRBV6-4	CASSDFSSGRDEQYF
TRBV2	CASSVQGNTEAFF
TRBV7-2	CASRPIKNGYTF
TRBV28	CASSWVGGDSYEQYF
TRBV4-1	CASSQEEPGTRPLSGNTIYF
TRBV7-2	CASSLDRSDGYTF
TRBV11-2	CASSLEGFTYPRSYNEQFF
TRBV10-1	CASSEGQGTKPGNTIYF
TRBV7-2	CASSWRGGSYEQYF
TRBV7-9	CASSLTSGANTGELFF
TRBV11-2	CAWRVNTGELFF
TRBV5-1	CASSPLAGQYSYNEQFF
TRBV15	CATSRAVGTETQYF
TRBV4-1	CASSQAPGTGGYEQYF
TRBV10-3	CAISVGGDSYEQYF
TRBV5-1	CASSPADIAYGYTF
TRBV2	CASTPPRRTGPNTEAFF
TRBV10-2	CASSEVTSGRDEQFF
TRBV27	CASSPNAGWNSPLHF
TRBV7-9	CASSLPGQKETQYF
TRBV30	CAFRTAGDEQFF